What follows are 16 T cell receptor beta chains derived from one specimen sequenced in a study of cytotoxic CD8 clonotypes in ibrutinib-treated CLL. The assay was immunoSEQ multiplex PCR, and TCRdb's table has in-frame clones only and misses some. The table shows around 140,000 clones, with 65% to 85% occurring only once. The sample was PBMCs, taken after 36 months of ibrutinib treatment. These receptors were taken from a human donor with chronic lymphocytic leukemia.

This chain connects TRBV9 to TRBJ2-5; D perhaps matches TRBD2 (6 bases). V shed 0 bases and J shed 5 bases, with 14 bases lying between them. This CDR3 has 15 amino acids. CDR1 SGDLS and CDR2 YYNGEE come from the germline V gene. This CDR3 reads CASSVGDWGRETQYF. CDR3 coding DNA: TGTGCCAGCAGCGTAGGGGACTGGGGCCGGGAGACCCAGTACTTC.

The chain is built from TRBV19 and TRBJ2-5, with TRBD1 identical over 7 bases. Trimming cost V 3 bases and J 1 base; bases outside gene matches: 5. CDR3 length equals 15 residues. Germline V gives CDR1 LNHDA, CDR2 SQIVND (reference sequence). The CDR3 reads CASSIQTGLQETQYF. CDR3 nucleotides: TGTGCCAGTAGTATCCAGACAGGGCTCCAAGAGACCCAGTACTTC.

A few counts support this clone. The rearrangement joins TRBV27 to TRBJ2-1, with D perhaps given as TRBD1 or TRBD2 (6 bases each). Trimming cost V 6 bases and J 2 bases, with 14 bases left between them. There are 15 residues in the CDR3. CDR1 and CDR2 from the germline V gene are MNHEY and SMNVEV (reference sequence). CDR3 loop: CASRPVGGAYNEQFF. CDR3 coding DNA: TGTGCCAGCAGGCCGGTGGGGGGCGCCTACAATGAGCAGTTCTTC.

The chain carries TRBV19 and TRBJ1-2; 10 bases line up with TRBD1. V gave up 3 bases and J gave up 7 bases; unmatched junction bases: 11. This CDR3 spans 16 amino acids. Per germline, CDR1 LNHDA and CDR2 SQIVND (reference sequence). CDR3 sequence (DNA): TGTGCCAGTAGTATCCCCGCCGGGACAGGGGACAGTGGCTACACCTTC. Protein: CASSIPAGTGDSGYTF.

This chain joins TRBV13 and TRBJ2-7; D is ambiguous. Germline V CDR1 and CDR2: PRHDT, FYEKMQ (reference sequence). V was trimmed by 4 bases and J by 2 bases, leaving 12 bases between them. The CDR3 spans 14 residues. CDR3 nucleotide sequence: TGTGCCAGCAGCTCCCGGACGGATACCTACGAGCAGTACTTC. It codes for CASSSRTDTYEQYF.

This clone was detected only once. V and J are TRBV7-9 and TRBJ1-1; D is ambiguous. This CDR3 comprises 13 residues. V was clipped by 5 bases and J by 5 bases, with 12 bases between them. Germline V lookup: CDR1 SEHNR, CDR2 FQNEAQ (reference sequence). CDR3 sequence (DNA): TGTGCCAGCAGCCCAGGAAGGGATACTGAAGCTTTCTTT. This gives the protein CASSPGRDTEAFF.

The V and J genes are TRBV21-1 and TRBJ1-1; the table gives TRBD1 as D, unverified against the DNA. TRBV21-1 constitutes a pseudogene. CDR3 length equals 12 residues. CDR3 DNA: TGTGCCAGCGGAAAGTACAGGGTGAAGGCTTTCTTT. It specifies CASGKYRVKAFF.

The chain has TRBV4-1 and TRBJ1-1; TRBD1 aligns across 9 bases. The germline V gene has CDR1 MGHRA and CDR2 YSYEKL. This CDR3 is 15 amino acids long. V gave up 0 bases and J gave up 4 bases; unmatched junction bases: 3. CDR3 in DNA: TGCGCCAGCAGCCAAGAATGGGACAGGGTCACTGAAGCTTTCTTT. This translates into CASSQEWDRVTEAFF.

The chain couples TRBV5-1 to TRBJ2-3; D remains ambiguous. Deletions cut 0 bases from V and 8 bases from J, with 10 bases between. The CDR3 runs 13 residues. CDR1 and CDR2 (germline): SGHRS, YFSETQ. The DNA of the CDR3 is TGCGCCAGCAGCTTGGAGGCAGGCCCTACGCAGTATTTT. It is translated as CASSLEAGPTQYF. The whole variable domain, filled in from reference TRBV5-1 and TRBJ2-3, reads KAGVTQTPRYLIKTRGQQVTLSCSPISGHRSVSWYQQTPGQGLQFLFEYFSETQRNKGNFPGRFSGRQFSNSRSEMNVSTLELGDSALYLCASSLEAGPTQYFGPGTRLTVL.

The V call is TRBV5-1, the J call TRBJ2-1; tentatively, D is TRBD1 or TRBD2 (5 bases each). This CDR3 is built from 16 residues. Germline loops: CDR1 SGHRS, CDR2 YFSETQ. Trimming took 4 bases from V and 0 from J, leaving 14 bases between them. In nucleotides, the CDR3 is TGCGCCAGCAGCCCCCCTCTGGGGGACTCCTACAATGAGCAGTTCTTC. It codes for CASSPPLGDSYNEQFF.

The V call is TRBV5-4, the J call TRBJ2-2; no reliable D call. Germline V gene data show CDR1 as SGHNT and CDR2 as YYREEE (reference sequence). This CDR3 contains 14 residues. Trimming shortened V by 0 bases and J by 8 bases, and 11 bases separated the two germline ends. DNA of the CDR3: TGTGCCAGCAGCTTGGTATACGGGCCGGGGGAGCTGTTTTTT. This gives the protein CASSLVYGPGELFF.

This clone has only one observation. This chain joins TRBV12-5 and TRBJ1-4; D gene uncertain. Looked up from germline, CDR1 is LGHNT and CDR2 is FRNRAP. V was cut by 6 bases and J by 4 bases, with 9 bases left in between. The length of the CDR3 is 13 residues. The CDR3 region has the DNA TGTGCTAGTGGCCTGACGGGTAATGAAAAACTGTTTTTT. Amino acid sequence: CASGLTGNEKLFF. Filled out from reference TRBV12-5 and TRBJ1-4, the complete variable domain reads DARVTQTPRHKVTEMGQEVTMRCQPILGHNTVFWYRQTMMQGLELLAYFRNRAPLDDSGMPKDRFSAEMPDATLATLKIQPSEPRDSAVYFCASGLTGNEKLFFGSGTQLSVL.

The chain's CDR3 is CASSGGRGRKETQYF. The CDR3 nucleotides are TGTGCCAGCAGTGGTGGGAGGGGGCGGAAAGAGACCCAGTACTTC. The gene calls are TRBV11-3 and TRBJ2-5; the D call may be TRBD1 or TRBD2 (7 bases each). With 6 bases removed from V and 3 bases from J, the gap between germline ends came to 17 bases. This CDR3 comprises 15 residues. Germline assignment: CDR1 SGHNT and CDR2 YENEEA.

The chain has TRBV7-9 and TRBJ1-1; no reliable D call. The CDR3 has 15 residues. Trimming took 1 base from V and 2 from J, leaving 11 bases between them. The germline CDR1 and CDR2 sequences are SEHNR and FQNEAQ (reference sequence). The CDR3 DNA sequence: TGTGCCAGCAGCTTAGGTGGGGTGGGTAACACTGAAGCTTTCTTT. Amino acids: CASSLGGVGNTEAFF.

The chain employs TRBV5-1 and TRBJ1-1; D remains unclear. V shed 4 bases and J shed 6 bases, with 16 bases lying between them. The germline CDR1 and CDR2 sequences are SGHRS and YFSETQ. This CDR3 region has 14 residues. This CDR3 reads CASSQAYLFPEAFF. The DNA for the CDR3 is TGCGCCAGCAGCCAGGCATATCTTTTCCCTGAAGCTTTCTTT.

V is TRBV12-5 and J is TRBJ1-1; weak D call: TRBD1 (5 bases). The CDR3 contains 17 residues. The V end was cut by 2 bases, the J end by 0 bases, with 16 bases between. Germline CDR1 and CDR2: LGHNT and FRNRAP. The CDR3 protein is CASGLILVGGMNTEAFF. The CDR3 bases are TGTGCTAGTGGTTTGATCCTCGTGGGGGGGATGAACACTGAAGCTTTCTTT.